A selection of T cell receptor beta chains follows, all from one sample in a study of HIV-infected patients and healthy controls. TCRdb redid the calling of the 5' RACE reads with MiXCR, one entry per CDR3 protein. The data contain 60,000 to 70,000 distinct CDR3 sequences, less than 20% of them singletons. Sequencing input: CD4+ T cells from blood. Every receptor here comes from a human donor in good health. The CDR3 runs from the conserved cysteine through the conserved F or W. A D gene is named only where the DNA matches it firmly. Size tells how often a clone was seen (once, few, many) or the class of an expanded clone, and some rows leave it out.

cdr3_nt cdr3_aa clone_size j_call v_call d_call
TGTGCCAGCAGTGATCTCCGCCCAGTGAATCAGCCCCAGCATTTT CASSDLRPVNQPQHF few TRBJ1-5 TRBV6-1 .
TGTGCCAGCAGTTTCCGACTAGCGGGACCCCCAGATACGCAGTATTTT CASSFRLAGPPDTQYF many TRBJ2-3 TRBV6-5 TRBD2
TGTGCCAGCAGTTACTCGATAGGGCAGAACACTGAAGCTTTCTTT CASSYSIGQNTEAFF many TRBJ1-1 TRBV6-5 .
TGTGCCAGCAGCTTCCGGGACGGTTTACAGCCCCAGCATTTT CASSFRDGLQPQHF few TRBJ1-5 TRBV7-2 .
TGTGCCATCAGTGACTCCGGGACTAGCGGGAAGAGCTCCTACGAGCAGTACTTC CAISDSGTSGKSSYEQYF . TRBJ2-7 TRBV10-3 TRBD2
TGTGCCAGCAGCCAAGATGGGCAGGGGAGGACCGGGGAGCTGTTTTTT CASSQDGQGRTGELFF few TRBJ2-2 TRBV3-1 .
TGTGCCAGCAGCTTCACAGGGGACTATGGCTACACCTTC CASSFTGDYGYTF few TRBJ1-2 TRBV7-2 TRBD1
TGTGCCATATGGGGGACAACTAACACTGAAGCTTTCTTT CAIWGTTNTEAFF . TRBJ1-1 TRBV6-2/TRBV6-3 .
TGCAGTGCTAGAGATCCCCTGGGACAGGGTCGCTCACCCCTCCACTTT CSARDPLGQGRSPLHF many TRBJ1-6 TRBV20-1 TRBD1
TGCGCCAGCAGCTTGGACGCGGGAGCAGATACGCAGTATTTT CASSLDAGADTQYF once TRBJ2-3 TRBV5-1 TRBD2
TGCAGTGGCCACGAACAGGGGGCGGACACTGAAGCTTTCTTT CSGHEQGADTEAFF few TRBJ1-1 TRBV20-1 TRBD1
TGTGCCAGCAGGCCGCACCGGGACAGGGATCAGCCCCAGCATTTT CASRPHRDRDQPQHF . TRBJ1-5 TRBV2 TRBD1
TGCAGTGCTAGGGCAATACAGGGTCTGGGCACTGAAGCTTTCTTT CSARAIQGLGTEAFF many TRBJ1-1 TRBV20-1 .
TGTGCCACCAGTGAAGGATGGTCGGGGGGAGTAGATACGCAGTATTTT CATSEGWSGGVDTQYF . TRBJ2-3 TRBV24-1 TRBD2
TGTGCCAGCAGTTTACACGGGGTCAATTCACCCCTCCACTTT CASSLHGVNSPLHF . TRBJ1-6 TRBV7-9 .
TGTGCCAGCAGTGCAGGGGCATTAGCCAAAAACATTCAGTACTTC CASSAGALAKNIQYF few TRBJ2-4 TRBV6-1 .
TGTGCCAGCAGTTATGGTGCCGGGGAGCTGTTTTTT CASSYGAGELFF many TRBJ2-2 TRBV6-1 .
TGTGCCAGCAGCTTGGTGTCGGATACGCAGTATTTT CASSLVSDTQYF . TRBJ2-3 TRBV7-2 .
TGTGCCAGCAGCGTAGGGCTGGGCGGGTACACTGAAGCTTTCTTT CASSVGLGGYTEAFF many TRBJ1-1 TRBV9 .
TGCAGTGCTGAGGACAGGACATCGTCCCAAGAGACCCAGTACTTC CSAEDRTSSQETQYF many TRBJ2-5 TRBV20-1 TRBD1
TGTGCCAGCAGTGCCCGACTAACAGGGTCCCATGGCTACACCTTC CASSARLTGSHGYTF . TRBJ1-2 TRBV25-1 .
TGTGCCAGCAGCCCATTTGGGCAGATGGTGGGCACTGAAGCTTTCTTT CASSPFGQMVGTEAFF many TRBJ1-1 TRBV7-2 .
TGTGCCAGCAGCTTACAGGCCCAGGGGATCAGGAACACCGGGGAGCTGTTTTTT CASSLQAQGIRNTGELFF many TRBJ2-2 TRBV7-9 .
TGTGCCAGCAGCCAAGGCGGAGGGGGTTCGGGAAACACCATATATTTT CASSQGGGGSGNTIYF few TRBJ1-3 TRBV3-1 .
TGTGCCAGCAGCTTAGTACTGAACACTGAAGCTTTCTTT CASSLVLNTEAFF many TRBJ1-1 TRBV7-6 .
TGTGCCAGCAGTCACGGAGGCAGGAGCTCCTACGAGCAGTACTTC CASSHGGRSSYEQYF . TRBJ2-7 TRBV12-3/TRBV12-4 .
TGTGCCAGCAGCTTTGCAGGGGAGTATTCACCCCTCCACTTT CASSFAGEYSPLHF . TRBJ1-6 TRBV11-2 .
TGCGCCAGCAAAGGGGCTAGCGACACCGGGGAGCTGTTTTTT CASKGASDTGELFF once TRBJ2-2 TRBV10-2 .
TGTGCCAGCAGTTACTCCACGGGACAGGGGTCTGCCTCACCCCTCCACTTT CASSYSTGQGSASPLHF . TRBJ1-6 TRBV6-5 TRBD1
TGTGCCAGCAGTCCCCTCCTAGCGGGGGGGCCCTTGGATACGCAGTATTTT CASSPLLAGGPLDTQYF few TRBJ2-3 TRBV28 TRBD2
TGTGCCAGCAGCCGTAACACGGGGAGCTTAGGTTTCGGGACCCAGTACTTC CASSRNTGSLGFGTQYF many TRBJ2-5 TRBV7-6 .
TGTGCCACCAGTGATCCGCGAGAAACCACAGATACGCAGTATTTT CATSDPRETTDTQYF many TRBJ2-3 TRBV24-1 .
TGTGCCAGCAGCCTGCAGGACAGGGGCGGTGAAAAACTGTTTTTT CASSLQDRGGEKLFF . TRBJ1-4 TRBV2 TRBD1
TGTGCCAGCAGCCGGGCAGCCGGCCCCAAAGAGACCCAGTACTTC CASSRAAGPKETQYF few TRBJ2-5 TRBV7-3 .
TGTGCCAGCAGGGACAGCTCCTACGAGCAGTACTTC CASRDSSYEQYF once TRBJ2-7 TRBV2 .
TGTGCCAGCAGTTCTGAGGGACCGGGAATCTACGAGCAGTACTTC CASSSEGPGIYEQYF . TRBJ2-7 TRBV28 .
TGCAGCGTGGCCGGGACAGGGTTCTACGAGCAGTACTTC CSVAGTGFYEQYF . TRBJ2-7 TRBV29-1 TRBD1
TGTGCCAGCAGCGACGGGGCGAACACTGAAGCTTTCTTT CASSDGANTEAFF . TRBJ1-1 TRBV7-2 .
TGTGCCAGCAGTCCCCTCACAGGGGGACAAGAGACCCAGTACTTC CASSPLTGGQETQYF many TRBJ2-5 TRBV28 TRBD1
TGTGCCAGCTCTCTAGGCTCCCACTTTAGCGGGGGGCGCGGCACCGGGGAGCTGTTTTTT CASSLGSHFSGGRGTGELFF few TRBJ2-2 TRBV12-3/TRBV12-4 TRBD2
TGCAGTGCTAGTCCCCCCGGCGGGAGAGGAAATGAGCAGTTCTTC CSASPPGGRGNEQFF few TRBJ2-1 TRBV20-1 TRBD2
TGCGCCAGCAGCTTGGGGTCGGCGGGGGTAGAGACCCAGTACTTC CASSLGSAGVETQYF . TRBJ2-5 TRBV5-1 TRBD2
TGTGCCAGCAGTCCCCATTCCCCTCCGGGACAGGGCTTCGCTTTCTTT CASSPHSPPGQGFAFF many TRBJ1-1 TRBV6-2/TRBV6-3 TRBD1